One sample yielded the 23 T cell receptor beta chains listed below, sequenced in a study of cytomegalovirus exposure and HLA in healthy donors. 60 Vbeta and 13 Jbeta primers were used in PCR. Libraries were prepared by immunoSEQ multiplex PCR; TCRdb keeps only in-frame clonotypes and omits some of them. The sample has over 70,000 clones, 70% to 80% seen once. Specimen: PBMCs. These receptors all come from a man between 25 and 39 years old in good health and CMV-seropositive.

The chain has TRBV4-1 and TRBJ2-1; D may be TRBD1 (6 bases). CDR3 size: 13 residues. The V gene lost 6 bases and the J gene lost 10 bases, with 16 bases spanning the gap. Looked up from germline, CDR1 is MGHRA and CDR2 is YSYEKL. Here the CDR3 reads CASSEVRGWEQFF. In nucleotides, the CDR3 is TGCGCCAGCAGTGAGGTCAGGGGCTGGGAGCAGTTCTTC.

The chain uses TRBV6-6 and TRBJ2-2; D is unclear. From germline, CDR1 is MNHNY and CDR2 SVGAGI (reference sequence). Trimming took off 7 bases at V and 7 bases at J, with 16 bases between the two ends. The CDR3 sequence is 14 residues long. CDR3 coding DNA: TGTGCCAGCACCAAGGCCCTAGTCAACGGGGAGCTGTTTTTT. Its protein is CASTKALVNGELFF.

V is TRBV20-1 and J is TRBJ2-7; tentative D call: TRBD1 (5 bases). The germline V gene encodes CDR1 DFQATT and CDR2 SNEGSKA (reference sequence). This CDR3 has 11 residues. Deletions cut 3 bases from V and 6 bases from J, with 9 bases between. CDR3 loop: CSASPGFEQYF. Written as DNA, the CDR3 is TGCAGTGCTAGTCCAGGGTTCGAGCAGTACTTC.

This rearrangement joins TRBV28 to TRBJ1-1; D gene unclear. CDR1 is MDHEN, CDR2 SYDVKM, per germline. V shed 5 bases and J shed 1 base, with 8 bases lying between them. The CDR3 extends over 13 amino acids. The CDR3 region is CASSPNKNTEAFF. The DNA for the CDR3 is TGTGCCAGCAGTCCGAACAAGAACACTGAAGCTTTCTTT.

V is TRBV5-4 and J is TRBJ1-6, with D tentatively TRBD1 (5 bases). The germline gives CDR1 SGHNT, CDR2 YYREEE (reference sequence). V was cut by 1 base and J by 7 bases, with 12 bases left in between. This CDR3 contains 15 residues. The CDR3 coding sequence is TGTGCCAGCAGCTTGTTGGGGCTAAACAATTCACCCCTCCACTTT. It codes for CASSLLGLNNSPLHF.

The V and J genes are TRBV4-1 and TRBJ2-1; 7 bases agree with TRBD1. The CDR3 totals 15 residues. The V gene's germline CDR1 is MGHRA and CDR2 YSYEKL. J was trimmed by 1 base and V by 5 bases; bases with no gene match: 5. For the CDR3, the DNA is TGCGCCAGCAGCTCTCGGGACAGATCCTACAATGAGCAGTTCTTC. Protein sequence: CASSSRDRSYNEQFF.

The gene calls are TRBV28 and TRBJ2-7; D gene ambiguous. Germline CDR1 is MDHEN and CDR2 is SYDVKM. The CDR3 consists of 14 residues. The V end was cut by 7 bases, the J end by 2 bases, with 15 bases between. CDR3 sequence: CASIPRLATYEQYF. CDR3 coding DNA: TGTGCCAGCATTCCCAGGTTGGCGACCTACGAGCAGTACTTC.

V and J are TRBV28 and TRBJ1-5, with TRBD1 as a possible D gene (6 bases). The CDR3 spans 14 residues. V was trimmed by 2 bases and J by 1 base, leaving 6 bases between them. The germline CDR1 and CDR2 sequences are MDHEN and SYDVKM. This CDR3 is CASSLGGSNQPQHF. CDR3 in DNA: TGTGCCAGCAGTTTAGGGGGCAGCAATCAGCCCCAGCATTTT.

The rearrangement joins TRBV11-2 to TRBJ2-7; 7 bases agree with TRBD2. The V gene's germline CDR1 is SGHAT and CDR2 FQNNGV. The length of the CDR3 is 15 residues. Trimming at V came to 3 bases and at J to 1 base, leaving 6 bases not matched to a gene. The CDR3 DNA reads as TGTGCCAGCAGCTTTTCGACTAGCTTTTCCTACGAGCAGTACTTC. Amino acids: CASSFSTSFSYEQYF.

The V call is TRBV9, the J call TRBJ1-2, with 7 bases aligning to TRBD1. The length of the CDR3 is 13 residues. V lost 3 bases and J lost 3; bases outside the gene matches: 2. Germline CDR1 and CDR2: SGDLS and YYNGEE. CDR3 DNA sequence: TGTGCCAGCAGCGACCAGGGGGACTATGGCTACACCTTC. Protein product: CASSDQGDYGYTF.

The DNA of the CDR3 is TGTGCCAGCAGTTACTTCATGGGGGGGAATGAAAAACTGTTTTTT. Protein product: CASSYFMGGNEKLFF. This chain connects TRBV27 to TRBJ1-4; D is possibly TRBD1 (5 bases). CDR3 length equals 15 residues. Germline-derived CDR1 and CDR2 are MNHEY and SMNVEV (reference sequence). Trimming cost V 4 bases and J 5 bases, with 14 bases left between them.

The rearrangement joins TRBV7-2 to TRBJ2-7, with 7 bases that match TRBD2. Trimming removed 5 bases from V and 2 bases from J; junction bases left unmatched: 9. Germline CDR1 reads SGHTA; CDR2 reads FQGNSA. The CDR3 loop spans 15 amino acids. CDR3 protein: CASSPLPGGAYEQYF. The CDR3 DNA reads TGTGCCAGCAGCCCTCTTCCGGGAGGAGCCTACGAGCAGTACTTC.

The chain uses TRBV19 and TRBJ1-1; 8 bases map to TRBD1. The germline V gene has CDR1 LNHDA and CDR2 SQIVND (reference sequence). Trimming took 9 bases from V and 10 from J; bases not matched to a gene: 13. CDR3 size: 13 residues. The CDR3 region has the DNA TGTGCCAGCCAATTGCCTCAGGGGGCTGTAGCTTTCTTT. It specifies CASQLPQGAVAFF. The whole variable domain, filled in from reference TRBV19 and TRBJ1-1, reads DGGITQSPKYLFRKEGQNVTLSCEQNLNHDAMYWYRQDPGQGLRLIYYSQIVNDFQKGDIAEGYSVSREKKESFPLTVTSAQKNPTAFYLCASQLPQGAVAFFGQGTRLTVV.

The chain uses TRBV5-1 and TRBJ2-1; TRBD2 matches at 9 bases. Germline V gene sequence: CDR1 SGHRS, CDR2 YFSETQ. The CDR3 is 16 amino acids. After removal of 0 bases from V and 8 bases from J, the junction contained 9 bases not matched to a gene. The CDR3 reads CASSLDGGRAGDEQFF. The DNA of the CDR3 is TGCGCCAGCAGCTTGGATGGCGGGAGGGCCGGGGATGAGCAGTTCTTC.

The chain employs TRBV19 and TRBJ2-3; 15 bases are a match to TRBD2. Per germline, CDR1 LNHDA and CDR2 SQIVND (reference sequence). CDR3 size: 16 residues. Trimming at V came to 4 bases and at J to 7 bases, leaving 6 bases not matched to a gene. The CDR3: CASSSGLAGGLNTQYF. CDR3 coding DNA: TGTGCCAGTAGTAGCGGACTAGCGGGGGGGCTGAATACGCAGTATTTT.

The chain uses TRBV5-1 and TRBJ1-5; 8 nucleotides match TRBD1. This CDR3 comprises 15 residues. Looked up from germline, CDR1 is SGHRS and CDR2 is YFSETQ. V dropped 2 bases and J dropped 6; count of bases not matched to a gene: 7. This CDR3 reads CASSLGGQGVQPQHF. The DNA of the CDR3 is TGCGCCAGCAGCTTAGGCGGACAGGGTGTTCAGCCCCAGCATTTT.

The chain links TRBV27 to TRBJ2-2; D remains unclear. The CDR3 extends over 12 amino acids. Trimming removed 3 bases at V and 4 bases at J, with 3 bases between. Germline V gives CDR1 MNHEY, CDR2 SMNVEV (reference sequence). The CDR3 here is CASSFGTGELFF. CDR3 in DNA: TGTGCCAGCAGTTTCGGCACCGGGGAGCTGTTTTTT.

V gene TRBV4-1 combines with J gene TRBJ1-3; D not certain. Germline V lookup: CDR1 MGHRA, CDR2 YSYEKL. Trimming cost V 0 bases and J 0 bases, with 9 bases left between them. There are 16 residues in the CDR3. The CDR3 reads CASSQERWNSGNTIYF. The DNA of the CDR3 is TGCGCCAGCAGCCAAGAGCGGTGGAACTCTGGAAACACCATATATTTT.

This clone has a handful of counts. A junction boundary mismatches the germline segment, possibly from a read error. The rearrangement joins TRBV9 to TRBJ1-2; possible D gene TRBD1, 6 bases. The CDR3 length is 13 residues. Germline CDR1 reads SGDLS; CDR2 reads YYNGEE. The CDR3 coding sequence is TGTGCCAGCGGGTCTTTGGGGGCGCATGGCTACCCCTTC. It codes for CASGSLGAHGYPF.

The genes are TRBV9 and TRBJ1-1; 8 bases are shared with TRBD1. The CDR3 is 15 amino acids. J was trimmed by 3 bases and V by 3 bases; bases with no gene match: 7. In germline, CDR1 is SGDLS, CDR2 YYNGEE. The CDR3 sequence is CASSERQGWDTEAFF. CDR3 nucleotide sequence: TGTGCCAGCAGCGAGAGACAGGGGTGGGACACTGAAGCTTTCTTT.

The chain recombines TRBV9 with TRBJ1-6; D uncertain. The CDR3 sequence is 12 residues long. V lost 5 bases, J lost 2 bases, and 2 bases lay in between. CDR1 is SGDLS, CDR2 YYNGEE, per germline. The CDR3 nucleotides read TGTGCCAGCAGTACCTATAATTCACCCCTCCACTTT. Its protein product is CASSTYNSPLHF.

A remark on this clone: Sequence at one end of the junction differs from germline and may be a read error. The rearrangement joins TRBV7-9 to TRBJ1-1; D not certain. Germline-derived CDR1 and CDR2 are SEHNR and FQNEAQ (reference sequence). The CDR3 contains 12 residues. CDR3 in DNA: TGTTCCAGCAGCGCAGGGAACACTGAAGCTTTCTTT. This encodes CSSSAGNTEAFF.

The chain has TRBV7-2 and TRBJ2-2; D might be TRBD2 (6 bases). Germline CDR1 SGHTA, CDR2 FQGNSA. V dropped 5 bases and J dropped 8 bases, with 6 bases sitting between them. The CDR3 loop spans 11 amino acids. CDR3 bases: TGTGCCAGCAGCCGGGAGGGGGAGCTGTTTTTT. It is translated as CASSREGELFF. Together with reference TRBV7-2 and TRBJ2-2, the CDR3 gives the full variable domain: GAGVSQSPSNKVTEKGKDVELRCDPISGHTALYWYRQSLGQGLEFLIYFQGNSAPDKSGLPSDRFSAERTGGSVSTLTIQRTQQEDSAVYLCASSREGELFFGEGSRLTVL.